Below, 3 T cell receptor beta chains from the same sample are listed, as sequenced in a study of blood T cell repertoires in COVID-19. Produced via immunoSEQ multiplex PCR; TCRdb's table is partial and in-frame only. The sample holds 65,000 to 90,000 clones, 86% seen once. Sequenced material: peripheral blood. The receptors originated from a woman aged 80 or older in a cohort sampled during active or convalescent COVID-19.

The V call is TRBV9, the J call TRBJ1-2; 7 bases are shared with TRBD1. Trimming at V came to 4 bases and at J to 3 bases, leaving 9 bases not matched to a gene. Germline V gene sequence: CDR1 SGDLS, CDR2 YYNGEE. The CDR3 is made up of 15 amino acids. CDR3 residues: CASSPGDSLYYGYTF. The CDR3 DNA reads as TGTGCCAGCAGCCCGGGGGACAGCCTATACTATGGCTACACCTTC.

CDR3 nucleotides: TGCGCCAGCAGCTCCGACGGGACAACTAATGAAAAACTGTTTTTT. Amino acid sequence: CASSSDGTTNEKLFF. The chain couples TRBV5-1 to TRBJ1-4; D not certain. V was shortened by 3 bases and J by 0 bases, with 9 bases between the two germline ends. Per germline, CDR1 SGHRS and CDR2 YFSETQ. This CDR3 comprises 15 residues.

The rearrangement uses TRBV6-6 and TRBJ2-5, with TRBD1 identical over 7 bases. Germline CDR1 reads MNHNY; CDR2 reads SVGAGI (reference sequence). Trimming at V came to 5 bases and at J to 1 base, leaving 4 bases not matched to a gene. CDR3 size: 14 residues. The CDR3 sequence is CASSPRDSQETQYF. DNA of the CDR3: TGTGCCAGCAGTCCCCGGGACAGCCAAGAGACCCAGTACTTC.